These 16 T cell receptor beta chains were sequenced from one sample in a study of regulatory T cells in long-lasting Graves disease (dated by TCRdb to about 2021). Library creation used multiplex PCR. The sample was run on an Illumina HiSeq 4000. iRepertoire HTBI primers and Arm-PCR amplification of CDR3 regions were used to construct TCR beta libraries. Using fastp trimming at Q25 and MiXCR clonotype assembly, TCRdb reanalyzed the public sequencing data and kept in-frame beta chains. Rows are unified per CDR3 protein, each entry keeping the most common DNA and genes. The sample table contains roughly 420,000 distinct CDR3 sequences; only one count was recorded for around 15% of them. The leading ten clones occupy approximately 19% of the sample. The time point label here, explained by the study, means: newly diagnosed GD, antithyroid drugs for less than 3 months. For both TCR sequencing and RNA sequencing, RNA was extracted from PBMCs in TRIzol.

These data were likewise used in another study, on T cells in Graves' hyperthyroidism and ophthalmopathy.

The sample was peripheral blood mononuclear cells (PBMCs), taken at new diagnosis, from a patient treated with antithyroid drugs. All receptors come from a woman between 50 and 59 years old with Graves disease. Donor details come from another sample of the same person, matched by shared clones.

This clonotype has at least ten counts. The CDR3 DNA reads TGTGCCACCAGTGTTGGTCTAGCGGGTTACAATGAGCAGTTCTTC. Protein sequence: CATSVGLAGYNEQFF. V usage is TRBV24-1 and J usage is TRBJ2-1, with 8 bases matching TRBD2. V lost 5 bases, J lost 4 bases, and 6 bases stayed unmatched. This CDR3 comprises 15 residues. Looked up from germline, CDR1 is KGHDR and CDR2 is SFDVKD.

In this sample, this clonotype turned up many times. V gene TRBV18 combines with J gene TRBJ2-5; no clear D. Trimming cost V 0 bases and J 0 bases, with 11 bases left between them. CDR1 and CDR2 from the germline V gene are KGHSH and LQKENI. The length of the CDR3 is 16 residues. The CDR3: CASSPPVGTDQETQYF. DNA of the CDR3: TGTGCCAGCTCACCACCGGTTGGAACAGACCAAGAGACCCAGTACTTC.

V is TRBV30 and J is TRBJ1-2; 9 bases agree with TRBD1. CDR1 GTSNPN and CDR2 SVGIG come from the germline V gene (reference sequence). V lost 2 bases and J lost 5; bases outside the gene matches: 6. The CDR3 spans 14 residues. The CDR3 sequence: CAWSLRDRAYGYTF. The DNA of the CDR3 is TGTGCCTGGAGTCTCCGGGACAGGGCTTATGGCTACACCTTC. Full variable domain (outside the CDR3, taken from reference TRBV30 and TRBJ1-2): SQTIHQWPATLVQPVGSPLSLECTVEGTSNPNLYWYRQAAGRGLQLLFYSVGIGQISSEVPQNLSASRPQDRQFILSSKKLLLSDSGFYLCAWSLRDRAYGYTFGSGTRLTVV.

This clonotype has a count of ten or more. This chain links TRBV6-1 with TRBJ1-5; D is possibly TRBD1 (5 bases). V lost 0 bases, J lost 3 bases, and 12 bases lay in between. This CDR3 region has 16 residues. Germline V lookup: CDR1 MNHNS, CDR2 SASEGT. CDR3 sequence: CASSEAPVGANQPQHF. CDR3 in DNA: TGTGCCAGCAGTGAAGCCCCGGTAGGGGCCAATCAGCCCCAGCATTTT.

This clonotype turned up a few times. J is TRBJ1-2 and V is TRBV10-3; 10 nucleotides agree with TRBD1. This CDR3 spans 16 amino acids. Germline assignment: CDR1 ENHRY and CDR2 SYGVKD. V gave up 2 bases and J gave up 8 bases; unmatched junction bases: 11. CDR3 amino acids: CAISEPPGQGLGGYTF. CDR3 in DNA: TGTGCCATCAGTGAGCCCCCGGGACAGGGGTTAGGAGGCTACACCTTC.

Many counts were recorded for this clonotype. V usage is TRBV10-3 and J usage is TRBJ1-5; TRBD1 matches at 8 bases. Germline V gene sequence: CDR1 ENHRY, CDR2 SYGVKD. The V and J ends lost 0 bases and 4 bases, in that order; junction bases with no gene match: 17. CDR3 length equals 20 residues. The CDR3 loop is CAISESLAGGNLLGNQPQHF. CDR3 in DNA: TGTGCCATCAGTGAGTCGCTGGCAGGGGGCAACCTCCTCGGGAATCAGCCCCAGCATTTT.

This clonotype was recorded at least ten times. The chain combines TRBV20-1 with TRBJ2-5, with 10 bases fitting TRBD2. The germline gives CDR1 DFQATT, CDR2 SNEGSKA (reference sequence). The CDR3 length is 17 residues. V was pared by 6 bases and J by 0 bases, with 13 bases of the junction left unmatched. The DNA for the CDR3 is TGCAGTGCAGGGGAACTAGCGGGACACCTGTACCAAGAGACCCAGTACTTC. It codes for CSAGELAGHLYQETQYF.

The rearrangement links TRBV3-1 to TRBJ1-5; D unresolved. CDR3 length equals 13 residues. Trimming took off 1 base at V and 6 bases at J, with 7 bases between the two ends. Germline CDR1 LGHDT, CDR2 YNNKEL (reference sequence). In nucleotides, the CDR3 is TGTGCCAGCAGCCAAGTGGGCGTTCAGCCCCAGCATTTT. Its protein product is CASSQVGVQPQHF. The entire variable domain, with the rest obtained from reference TRBV3-1 and TRBJ1-5, is as follows: DTAVSQTPKYLVTQMGNDKSIKCEQNLGHDTMYWYKQDSKKFLKIMFSYNNKELIINETVPNRFSPKSPDKAHLNLHINSLELGDSAVYFCASSQVGVQPQHFGDGTRLSIL.

This clonotype appeared many times. The J gene is TRBJ1-1, the V gene TRBV6-1; no clear D. Trimming stripped 4 bases from V and 8 bases from J, with 14 bases between. Germline V lookup: CDR1 MNHNS, CDR2 SASEGT. The CDR3 sequence is 13 residues long. The CDR3 loop reads CASSAQGRLEAFF. In DNA form, the CDR3 reads TGTGCCAGCAGTGCCCAAGGACGCCTCGAAGCTTTCTTT.

There are many counts of this clonotype. This chain uses TRBV28 with TRBJ2-7, with no clear D. The length of the CDR3 is 17 residues. Germline loops: CDR1 MDHEN, CDR2 SYDVKM. Trimming left V 3 bases short and J 0 bases short, with 18 bases between. This CDR3 is CASSLYSTGIPSYEQYF. In nucleotides, the CDR3 is TGTGCCAGCAGTTTGTACTCCACTGGGATCCCCTCCTACGAGCAGTACTTC.

The chain combines TRBV7-2 with TRBJ1-6; TRBD1 aligns across 9 bases. Trimming removed 6 bases from V and 7 bases from J; junction bases left unmatched: 19. This CDR3 contains 19 residues. The germline V gene encodes CDR1 SGHTA and CDR2 FQGNSA. CDR3 in amino acids: CASSSSPGTGLIKNSPLHF. CDR3 DNA: TGTGCCAGCAGTTCTAGTCCCGGGACAGGGTTGATAAAAAATTCACCCCTCCACTTT.

This clonotype has ten or more counts. The chain employs TRBV27 and TRBJ2-7; 7 bases agree with TRBD2. Losses at the gene ends were 1 base for V and 7 bases for J; bases not matched to a gene: 10. In germline, CDR1 is MNHEY, CDR2 SMNVEV (reference sequence). The CDR3 loop spans 15 amino acids. The CDR3 DNA is TGTGCCAGCAGTTTATTGGGAGGGCTAGGTATGGAGCAGTACTTC. The encoded protein is CASSLLGGLGMEQYF.

The rearrangement uses TRBV10-3 and TRBJ1-6; D ambiguous. V was shortened by 4 bases and J by 10 bases, with 11 bases between the two germline ends. The CDR3 runs 13 residues. Germline V gene data show CDR1 as ENHRY and CDR2 as SYGVKD. The DNA of the CDR3 is TGTGCCATCAGTGCTGGCAGGATCTCACCCCTCCACTTT. Translating gives CAISAGRISPLHF.

The chain employs TRBV29-1 and TRBJ2-2; D uncertain. V lost 4 bases and J 7 bases, leaving 16 bases between the germline ends. CDR1 is SQVTM, CDR2 ANQGSEA, per germline. The CDR3 loop spans 14 amino acids. In DNA, the CDR3 is TGCAGCGTTGGGGCAGGTACCACCGGCGGGGAGCTGTTTTTT. Translation gives CSVGAGTTGGELFF.

The DNA of the CDR3 is TGCGCCAGCAGGGACCGGAGGTACACCGGGGAGCTGTTTTTT. It codes for CASRDRRYTGELFF. The V call is TRBV10-2, the J call TRBJ2-2; perhaps TRBD2 as D (5 bases). The CDR3 length is 14 residues. Per the germline V gene, CDR1 is WSHSY and CDR2 is SAAADI. Trimming left V 6 bases short and J 3 bases short, with 11 bases between.

Ten or more counts support this clonotype. The V call is TRBV5-1, the J call TRBJ2-3, with 16 bases fitting TRBD2. CDR3 length: 16 residues. Germline V gene lookup returns CDR1 SGHRS and CDR2 YFSETQ. The V gene end was trimmed by 4 bases and the J gene end by 6 bases; junction bases not matched to a gene: 5. For the CDR3, the DNA is TGCGCCAGCAGCATGGGACTAGCGGGAGGGCCGGATACGCAGTATTTT. This gives the protein CASSMGLAGGPDTQYF.